This T cell receptor (beta chain) originates from a study of OX40 agonist ivuxolimab in advanced cancers. For the study at large: The dose of intravenous ivuxolimab that patients received every 2 weeks ranged from 0.01 to 10 mg/kg. Those enrolled were about 80% male, with a mean age of around 55 years and ages from roughly 20 to 85. Eligibility admitted prior anti-PD-1, anti-PD-L1 or anti-CTLA-4 therapy; about 42% had some.

TCRdb's table, derived via immunoSEQ multiplex PCR, lists solely in-frame clones and lacks some. The sample lists approximately 40,000 clones; more than 75% were seen once. The study, taken as a whole, reports: Fewer expanded clones were found on average in CD4+ than in CD8+ T cells.

On this clone itself: Antigen specificity is unknown.

The CDR3 extends over 14 amino acids. With 2 bases removed from V and 4 bases from J, the gap between germline ends came to 12 bases. Per germline, CDR1 SGHNT and CDR2 YYREEE (reference sequence). This TCR was sampled from an adult with an advanced solid tumor such as melanoma, head and neck, liver or kidney cancer. The sample in question was CD4+ or CD8+ T cells sorted from blood, obtained in a trial of the OX40 agonist ivuxolimab. V and J are TRBV5-4 and TRBJ1-1; D may be TRBD1 (5 bases). The CDR3: CASSFPSGGTEAFF. DNA for the CDR3: TGTGCCAGCAGCTTCCCCTCGGGGGGCACTGAAGCTTTCTTT. The variable domain in full, completed from reference TRBV5-4 and TRBJ1-1, reads ETGVTQSPTHLIKTRGQQVTLRCSSQSGHNTVSWYQQALGQGPQFIFQYYREEENGRGNFPPRFSGLQFPNYSSELNVNALELDDSALYLCASSFPSGGTEAFFGQGTRLTVV.